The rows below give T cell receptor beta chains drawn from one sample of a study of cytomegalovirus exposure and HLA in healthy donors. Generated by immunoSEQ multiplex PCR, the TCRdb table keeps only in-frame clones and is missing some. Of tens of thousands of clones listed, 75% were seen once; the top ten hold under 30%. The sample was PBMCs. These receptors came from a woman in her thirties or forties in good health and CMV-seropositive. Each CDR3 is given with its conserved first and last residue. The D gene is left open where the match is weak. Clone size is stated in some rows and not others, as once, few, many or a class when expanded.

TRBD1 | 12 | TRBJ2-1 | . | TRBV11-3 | TGTGCCAGCAGTGACAGGGTAGGGCCCATGTTCTTC | CASSDRVGPMFF
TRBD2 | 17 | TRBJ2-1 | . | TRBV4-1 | TGCGCCAGCAGCCCAACTAGCGGGGGGATCTCCCTCAATGAGCAGTTCTTC | CASSPTSGGISLNEQFF
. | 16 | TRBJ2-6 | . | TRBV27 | TGTGCCAGCAGTTTAAGTAGGACATCTGGGGCCAACGTCCTGACTTTC | CASSLSRTSGANVLTF
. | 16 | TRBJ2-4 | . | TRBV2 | TGTGCCAGCAGTGAAGGGTCTGCACTAGCCAAAAACATTCAGTACTTC | CASSEGSALAKNIQYF
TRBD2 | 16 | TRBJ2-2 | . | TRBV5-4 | TGTGCCAGCAGCCGGGAGGGGGGCGCGGGGACCGGGGAGCTGTTTTTT | CASSREGGAGTGELFF
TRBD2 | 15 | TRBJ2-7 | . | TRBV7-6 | TGTGCCAGCACCGCTGGGACTAGCGGCTTCTACGAGCAGTACTTC | CASTAGTSGFYEQYF
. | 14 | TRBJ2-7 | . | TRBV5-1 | TGCGCCAGCAGCTCGGCTAGGTCCCCCTACGAGCAGTACTTC | CASSSARSPYEQYF
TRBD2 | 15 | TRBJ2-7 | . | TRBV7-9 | TGTGCCAGCAGTTCCAGCGGGGGCCTTTCCTACGAGCAGTACTTC | CASSSSGGLSYEQYF
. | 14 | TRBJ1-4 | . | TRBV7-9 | TGTGCCAGCAGCCCGGACAGCCATAATGAAAAACTGTTTTTT | CASSPDSHNEKLFF
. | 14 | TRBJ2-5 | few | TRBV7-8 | TGTGCCAGCAGCTACCGGGGGGCCGGAGAGACCCAGTACTTC | CASSYRGAGETQYF
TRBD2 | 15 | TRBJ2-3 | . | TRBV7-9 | TGTGCCAGCAGCTTTGCTAGCGGGGGAGGAGATACGCAGTATTTT | CASSFASGGGDTQYF
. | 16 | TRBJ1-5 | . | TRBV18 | TGTGCCAGCTCCCGGGGGGGATCCCATCGCAATCAGCCCCAGCATTTT | CASSRGGSHRNQPQHF
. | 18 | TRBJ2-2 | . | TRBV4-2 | TGTGCCAGCAGCCAAGATCATGGTCAGGGGCTCGGCACCGGGGAGCTGTTTTTT | CASSQDHGQGLGTGELFF
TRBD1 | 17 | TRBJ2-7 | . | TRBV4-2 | TGTGCCAGCAGCCAACTGCTTGGACAGGGGGACTCCTACGAGCAGTACTTC | CASSQLLGQGDSYEQYF
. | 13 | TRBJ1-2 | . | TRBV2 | TGTGCCAGCAGCTCCGGACAGATCTATGGCTACACCTTC | CASSSGQIYGYTF
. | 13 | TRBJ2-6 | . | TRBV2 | TGTGCCAGCAGTGTGTCAGGCTCAGGGGTCCTGACTTTC | CASSVSGSGVLTF
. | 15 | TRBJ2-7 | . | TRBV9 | TGTGCCAGCAGCCCCCGAGGTTCGCAAAACTACGAGCAGTACTTC | CASSPRGSQNYEQYF
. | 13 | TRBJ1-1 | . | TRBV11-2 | TGTGCCAGCAGCTTGGGACTGACCACTGAAGCTTTCTTT | CASSLGLTTEAFF
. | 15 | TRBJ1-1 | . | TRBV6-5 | TGTGCCAGCAGACTTTACAGGGACATGAACACTGAAGCTTTCTTT | CASRLYRDMNTEAFF
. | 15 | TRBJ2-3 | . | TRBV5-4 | TGTGCCAGCAGCTTCGGCGGGGCCGGGGAAGATACGCAGTATTTT | CASSFGGAGEDTQYF
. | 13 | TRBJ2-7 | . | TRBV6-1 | TGTGCCAGCAGTGAATCTGCGTCCTACGAGCAGTACTTC | CASSESASYEQYF
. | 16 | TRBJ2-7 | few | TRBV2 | TGTGCCAGCAGTGAAGTAGTGTGGCAGGGCACCTACGAGCAGTACTTC | CASSEVVWQGTYEQYF
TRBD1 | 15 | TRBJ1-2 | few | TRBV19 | TGTGCCAGTAGTGGGACGGGACAGGGTAACTATGGCTACACCTTC | CASSGTGQGNYGYTF
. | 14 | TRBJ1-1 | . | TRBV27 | TGTGCCAGCAGGCAGGCTGGGGGGGGGACTGAAGCTTTCTTT | CASRQAGGGTEAFF
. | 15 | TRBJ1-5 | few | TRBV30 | TGTGCCTGGAGTGAGGGGCAGGGGTCCAATCAGCCCCAGCATTTT | CAWSEGQGSNQPQHF
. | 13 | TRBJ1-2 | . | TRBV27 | TGTGCCAGCAGTCCTTCAGGGAACGATGGCTACACCTTC | CASSPSGNDGYTF
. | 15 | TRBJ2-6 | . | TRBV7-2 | TGTGCCAGCAGCTTATCAGGGAGGGGGGCCAACGTCCTGACTTTC | CASSLSGRGANVLTF
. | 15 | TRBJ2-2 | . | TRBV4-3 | TGCGCCAGCAGCCAAGATGCCAGGGTGATCGGGGAGCTGTTTTTT | CASSQDARVIGELFF
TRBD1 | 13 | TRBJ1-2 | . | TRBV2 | TGTGCCAACCCGACAGGGTCGGGATTCGGCTACACCTTC | CANPTGSGFGYTF
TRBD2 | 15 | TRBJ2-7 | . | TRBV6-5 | TGTGCCAGCAGTCCTACTAGCGGGGGGGCTCGGGAGCAGTACTTC | CASSPTSGGAREQYF
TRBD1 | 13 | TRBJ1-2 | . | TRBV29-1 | TGCAGCGAATACAGGGGGCCGGGCTATGGCTACACCTTC | CSEYRGPGYGYTF
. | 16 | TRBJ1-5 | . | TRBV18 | TGTGCCAGCTCACCTAGTAAAAGACAGCCTAATCAGCCCCAGCATTTT | CASSPSKRQPNQPQHF
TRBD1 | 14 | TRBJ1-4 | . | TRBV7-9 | TGTGCCAGCAGCCGCGACAGGGGGGGCGAAAAACTGTTTTTT | CASSRDRGGEKLFF
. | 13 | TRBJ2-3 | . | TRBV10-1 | TGCGCCAGCAGTGGAGACTGGGCAGATACGCAGTATTTT | CASSGDWADTQYF
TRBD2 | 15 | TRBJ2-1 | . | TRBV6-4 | TGTGCCAGCAGTGAGGGGACTAGCGGGGGGAATGAGCAGTTCTTC | CASSEGTSGGNEQFF
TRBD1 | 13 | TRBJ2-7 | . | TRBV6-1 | TGTGCCAGCAGTGAGGACAGGGGCTACGAGCAGTACTTC | CASSEDRGYEQYF
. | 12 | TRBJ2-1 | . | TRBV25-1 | TGTGCCAGCAGTGGACAGCCCAATGAGCAGTTCTTC | CASSGQPNEQFF
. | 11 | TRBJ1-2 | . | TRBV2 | TGTGCCAGCACCCCATATGACTGGAACACCTTC | CASTPYDWNTF
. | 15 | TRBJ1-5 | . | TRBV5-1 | TGCGCCAGCAGCTTGGGGGAGTTTAGCGATCAGCCCCAGCATTTT | CASSLGEFSDQPQHF
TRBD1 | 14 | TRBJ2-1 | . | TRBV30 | TGTGCCTGGACTATGGGACAGGGCTACAATGAGCAGTTCTTC | CAWTMGQGYNEQFF
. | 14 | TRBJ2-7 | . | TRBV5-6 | TGTGCCAGCAGCTTGAGGCAGGGGTGGTACGAGCAGTACTTC | CASSLRQGWYEQYF
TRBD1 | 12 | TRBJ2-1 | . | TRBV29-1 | TGCAGCGCGGGACAGGGGATGAATGAGCAGTTCTTC | CSAGQGMNEQFF